This record covers a single T cell receptor (beta chain). Its antigen remains unknown. These data come from a study of early T cells in non-severe SARS-CoV-2 infection. As for the study in general: The authors sequenced bulk RNA from unsorted whole blood, leaving chains unpaired.

V was shortened by 6 bases and J by 0 bases, with 9 bases between the two germline ends. From germline, CDR1 is SEHNR and CDR2 FQNEAQ (reference sequence). The length of the CDR3 is 13 residues. MiXCR, applied by TCRdb to the 5' RACE reads, yields one record per CDR3 protein. Of about 55,000 distinct CDR3 sequences listed, around 8% were seen once; the top ten hold approximately 4%. Whole-study results and caveats: Lookups in VDJdb leaned toward anti-spike CD8 responses and missed private and CD4 specificities.

The receptor comes from an adult who was a healthcare worker with PCR-confirmed SARS-CoV-2 infection or an uninfected control (not recorded which). The chain employs TRBV7-9 and TRBJ2-7; TRBD1 or TRBD2 may be the D gene (5 bases each). Sequenced material: whole blood. CDR3 sequence reads: CASRPGTSYEQYF. The CDR3 nucleotides read TGTGCCAGCAGACCCGGGACCTCCTACGAGCAGTACTTC.